The sequence of this T cell receptor beta chain was determined in a study of early stage breast cancer tumors. Only in-frame clones appear in the TCRdb table, and some are missing; sequencing was by immunoSEQ multiplex PCR. The table has nearly 25,000 clones, 65% to 70% seen once. The CDR3 is made up of 12 amino acids. Germline V lookup: CDR1 MGHDK, CDR2 SYGVNS. The V end was cut by 7 bases, the J end by 2 bases, with 8 bases between. Sequencing used breast tumor tissue. The V call is TRBV25-1, the J call TRBJ1-2, with D maybe TRBD1 (5 bases). This receptor was identified in a person aged 55 to 75 with breast cancer. The CDR3 loop is CASMDMNYGYTF. The CDR3 DNA follows: TGTGCCAGCATGGACATGAACTATGGCTACACCTTC.